These 17 T cell receptor beta chains share one sample of origin, sequenced in a study of PD-1 blockade in classical Hodgkin lymphoma (dated by TCRdb to between 2020 and 2021). Libraries were prepared through the immunoSEQ multiplex PCR assay. TCRdb stores this immuneACCESS table with in-frame sequences only. Part of the clones is absent; in the studies checked, under half of the shortfall reflects unresolved V genes, and no reason is known for the rest. The table for this sample lists roughly 7,400 clones; around four fifths of them were counted only once. Under 5% of the sample comes from the top ten. Interpreted using the paper, the time point label stands for: cycle 1 day 1 (C1D1), immediately before nivolumab initiation. Relapse after autologous stem cell transplantation had occurred in all trial patients, and cohorts A, B and C were distinguished by prior brentuximab vedotin exposure. A Miltenyi CD4+ T cell isolation kit was used for magnetic negative selection to purify CD4+ T cells from thawed PBMCs.

The sequences come from CD4+ T cells from blood, collected at baseline. The origin of the receptors is a human donor with classical Hodgkin lymphoma.

V gene TRBV5-4 combines with J gene TRBJ2-7, with 7 positions matching TRBD1. V lost 0 bases and J lost 1; bases outside the gene matches: 1. Per the germline V gene, CDR1 is SGHNT and CDR2 is YYREEE (reference sequence). The CDR3 consists of 14 residues. The DNA for the CDR3 is TGTGCCAGCAGCTTGGCGGGACAGTCCTACGAGCAGTACTTC. Its protein is CASSLAGQSYEQYF.

DNA of the CDR3: TGTGCCAGCACCCGGGCCACGCTCCCCGGCAATCAGCCCCAGCATTTT. Translating gives CASTRATLPGNQPQHF. The rearrangement links TRBV6-6 to TRBJ1-5; D is unresolved. Per the germline V gene, CDR1 is MNHNY and CDR2 is SVGAGI (reference sequence). Trimming took off 7 bases at V and 2 bases at J, with 18 bases between the two ends. The CDR3 spans 16 residues.

The V call is TRBV7-9, the J call TRBJ2-3; D is perhaps TRBD1 or TRBD2 (6 bases each). V dropped 10 bases and J dropped 4 bases, with 9 bases sitting between them. The CDR3 covers 11 residues. The germline V gene has CDR1 SEHNR and CDR2 FQNEAQ (reference sequence). The CDR3 sequence: CATGDSDTQYF. The CDR3 DNA reads as TGTGCCACAGGGGACTCAGATACGCAGTATTTT.

This chain links TRBV28 with TRBJ1-5, with TRBD1 matching 7 bases. CDR1 and CDR2 from the germline V gene are MDHEN and SYDVKM. This CDR3 is 16 amino acids long. After removal of 6 bases from V and 2 bases from J, the junction contained 10 bases not matched to a gene. In DNA form, the CDR3 reads TGTGCCAGCAGCTACATAACAGGGGTAGGCAATCAGCCCCAGCATTTT. Translation: CASSYITGVGNQPQHF.

The chain carries TRBV7-6 and TRBJ2-1, with TRBD2 matching over 12 bases. From germline, CDR1 is SGHVS and CDR2 FNYEAQ. This CDR3 comprises 14 residues. V lost 5 bases and J lost 9; bases outside the gene matches: 5. The DNA of the CDR3 is TGTGCCAGCAGCCAGAGGACTAGCGGGGTTGAGCAGTTCTTC. It yields the protein CASSQRTSGVEQFF.

The chain is built from TRBV11-3 and TRBJ2-2; either TRBD1 or TRBD2 may fit D (6 bases each). From germline, CDR1 is SGHNT and CDR2 YENEEA. CDR3 length: 17 amino acids. V lost 5 bases and J lost 1, with 17 bases in between. This chain's CDR3 is CASSLTGGTVNTGELFF. The CDR3 coding sequence is TGTGCCAGCAGCCTGACCGGGGGCACGGTGAACACCGGGGAGCTGTTTTTT. The full variable domain, in which reference TRBV11-3 and TRBJ2-2 provide the parts outside the CDR3, is EAGVVQSPRYKIIEKKQPVAFWCNPISGHNTLYWYLQNLGQGPELLIRYENEEAVDDSQLPKDRFSAERLKGVDSTLKIQPAELGDSAVYLCASSLTGGTVNTGELFFGEGSRLTVL.

CDR3 residues: CASSLGGSGNTIYF. Here the CDR3 DNA reads TGCGCCAGCAGCCTAGGGGGCTCTGGAAACACCATATATTTT. The chain recombines TRBV5-1 with TRBJ1-3; a possible D gene is TRBD1 (6 bases). Germline CDR1 reads SGHRS; CDR2 reads YFSETQ. The CDR3 totals 14 residues. The V gene lost 4 bases and the J gene lost 0 bases, with 8 bases spanning the gap.

This sequence joins TRBV7-2 and TRBJ1-2; TRBD1 is a possible D gene (5 bases). This CDR3 is 14 amino acids long. Trimming cost V 5 bases and J 4 bases, with 14 bases left between them. CDR1 and CDR2 from the germline V gene are SGHTA and FQGNSA. The CDR3 reads CASSHQKGRYGYTF. CDR3 sequence (DNA): TGTGCCAGCAGCCACCAAAAGGGACGCTATGGCTACACCTTC.

This clone was detected only once. DNA for the CDR3: TGTGCCAGCAGCGCTAGCGGGGGTTACAATGAGCAGTTCTTC. Translated: CASSASGGYNEQFF. V is TRBV9 and J is TRBJ2-1, with 10 bases fitting TRBD2. The ends lost 3 bases at V and 4 bases at J; junction bases unmatched: 1. Germline loops: CDR1 SGDLS, CDR2 YYNGEE. The CDR3 loop spans 14 amino acids. Full variable domain (outside the CDR3, taken from reference TRBV9 and TRBJ2-1): DSGVTQTPKHLITATGQRVTLRCSPRSGDLSVYWYQQSLDQGLQFLIQYYNGEERAKGNILERFSAQQFPDLHSELNLSSLELGDSALYFCASSASGGYNEQFFGPGTRLTVL.

This clone has just one count. V gene TRBV7-8 combines with J gene TRBJ1-2; a possible D gene is TRBD1 (5 bases). Between the trimmed V and J ends, which lost 3 bases and 4 bases, there was a span of 18 bases. The CDR3 is made up of 16 amino acids. The germline V gene has CDR1 SGHVS and CDR2 FQNEAQ. The CDR3 is CASSFQPTANLYGYTF. CDR3 DNA: TGTGCCAGCAGCTTCCAGCCGACAGCAAACCTCTATGGCTACACCTTC.

The rearrangement links TRBV27 to TRBJ2-7, with unresolved D. Looked up from germline, CDR1 is MNHEY and CDR2 is SMNVEV (reference sequence). V lost 2 bases and J 3 bases, leaving 8 bases between the germline ends. The CDR3 totals 13 residues. The CDR3 region is CASSLMAGYEQYF. CDR3 bases: TGTGCCAGCAGTTTAATGGCCGGCTACGAGCAGTACTTC.

The chain recombines TRBV7-2 with TRBJ1-4, with a weak D call TRBD1 (5 bases). V lost 6 bases and J 7 bases, leaving 12 bases between the germline ends. The germline CDR1 and CDR2 sequences are SGHTA and FQGNSA. The CDR3 runs 13 residues. The CDR3, as DNA: TGTGCCAGCAGTTATTGGGACGGTGAAAAACTGTTTTTT. Encoded protein: CASSYWDGEKLFF.

This clone came up a few times. The chain couples TRBV19 to TRBJ2-7, with TRBD1 matching 9 bases. Germline trimming cut 2 bases from V and 4 bases from J; bases unmatched to any gene: 6. Germline V gene lookup returns CDR1 LNHDA and CDR2 SQIVND (reference sequence). The CDR3 covers 15 residues. The CDR3 DNA reads as TGTGCCAGTAGTATATCCGGGACAGGGCTGTACGAGCAGTACTTC. It encodes CASSISGTGLYEQYF.

This sequence joins TRBV5-8 and TRBJ1-1, with D hard to call. V lost 2 bases to trimming and J lost 10 bases, with 9 bases between them. The CDR3 is made up of 11 amino acids. CDR1 is SGHTS and CDR2 is YDEGEE in the germline V gene. In nucleotides, the CDR3 is TGTGCCAGCAGCTTTGTTTCTGGAGCTTTCTTT. Its translation is CASSFVSGAFF.

This clone was seen once. V gene TRBV19 combines with J gene TRBJ1-1, with unresolved D. From germline, CDR1 is LNHDA and CDR2 SQIVND (reference sequence). This CDR3 region has 13 residues. With 5 bases removed from V and 2 bases from J, the gap between germline ends came to 9 bases. CDR3 bases: TGTGCCAGTAGTCTGAATTCAAACACTGAAGCTTTCTTT. Translating it yields CASSLNSNTEAFF.

The chain recombines TRBV19 with TRBJ2-3; D perhaps matches TRBD2 (5 bases). CDR1 is LNHDA and CDR2 is SQIVND in the germline V gene (reference sequence). The CDR3 loop spans 13 amino acids. The germline V and J ends were trimmed by 5 bases and 5 bases, with 11 bases remaining between them. CDR3 in DNA: TGTGCCAGTAGTGCAGTACTAGTAGATACGCAGTATTTT. Amino acids: CASSAVLVDTQYF. The full variable domain, its missing parts supplied by reference TRBV19 and TRBJ2-3, is DGGITQSPKYLFRKEGQNVTLSCEQNLNHDAMYWYRQDPGQGLRLIYYSQIVNDFQKGDIAEGYSVSREKKESFPLTVTSAQKNPTAFYLCASSAVLVDTQYFGPGTRLTVL.

The chain joins TRBV11-2 to TRBJ2-3; the match to TRBD2 covers 8 bases. The junction had 8 bases not matched to a gene; V was cut back by 3 bases and J by 3 bases. The germline CDR1 and CDR2 sequences are SGHAT and FQNNGV. The CDR3 spans 16 residues. The chain's CDR3 is CASSLVGGALTDTQYF. The CDR3 DNA reads as TGTGCCAGCAGCTTGGTCGGGGGGGCCTTAACAGATACGCAGTATTTT.